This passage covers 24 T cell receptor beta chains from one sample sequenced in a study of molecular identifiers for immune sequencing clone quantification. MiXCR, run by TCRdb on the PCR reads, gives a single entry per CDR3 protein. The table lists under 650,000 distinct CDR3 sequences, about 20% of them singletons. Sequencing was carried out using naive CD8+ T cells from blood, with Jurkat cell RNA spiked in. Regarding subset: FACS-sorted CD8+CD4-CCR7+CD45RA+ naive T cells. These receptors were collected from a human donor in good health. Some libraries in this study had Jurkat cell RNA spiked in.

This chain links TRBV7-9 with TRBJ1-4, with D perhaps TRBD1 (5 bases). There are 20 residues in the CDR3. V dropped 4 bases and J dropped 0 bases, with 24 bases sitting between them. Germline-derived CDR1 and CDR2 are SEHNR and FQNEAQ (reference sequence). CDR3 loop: CASSSHSMGLPRSTNEKLFF. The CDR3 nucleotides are TGTGCCAGCAGCTCACATTCCATGGGGCTGCCGAGATCAACTAATGAAAAACTGTTTTTT.

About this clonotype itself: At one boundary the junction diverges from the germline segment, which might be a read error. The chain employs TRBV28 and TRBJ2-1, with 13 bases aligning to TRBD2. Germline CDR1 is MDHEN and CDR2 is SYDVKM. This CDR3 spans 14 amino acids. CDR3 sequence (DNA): TGTACCAGCAGCCCGGGACTAGCGGGATATGAGCAGTTCTTC. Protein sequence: CTSSPGLAGYEQFF.

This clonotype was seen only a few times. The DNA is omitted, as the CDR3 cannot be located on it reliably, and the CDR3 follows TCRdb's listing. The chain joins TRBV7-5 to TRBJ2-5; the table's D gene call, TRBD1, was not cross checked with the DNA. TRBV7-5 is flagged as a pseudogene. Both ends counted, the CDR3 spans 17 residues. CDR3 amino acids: CISVPEATPGYQETQYF.

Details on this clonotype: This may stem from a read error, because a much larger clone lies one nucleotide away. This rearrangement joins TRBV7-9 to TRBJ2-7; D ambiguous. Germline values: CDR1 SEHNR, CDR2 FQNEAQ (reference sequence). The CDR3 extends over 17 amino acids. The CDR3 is CASGLEFQKLEPQEQYF. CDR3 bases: TGTGCCAGCGGCTTAGAGTTTCAGAAATTGGAACCCCAAGAGCAGTACTTC. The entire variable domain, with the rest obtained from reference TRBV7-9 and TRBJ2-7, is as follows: DTGVSQNPRHKITKRGQNVTFRCDPISEHNRLYWYRQTLGQGPEFLTYFQNEAQLEKSRLLSDRFSAERPKGSFSTLEIQRTEQGDSAMYLCASGLEFQKLEPQEQYFGPGTRLTVT.

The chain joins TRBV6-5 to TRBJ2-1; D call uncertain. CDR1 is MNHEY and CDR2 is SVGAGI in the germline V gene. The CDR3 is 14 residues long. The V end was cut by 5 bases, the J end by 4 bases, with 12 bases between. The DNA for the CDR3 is TGTGCCAGCAGTCCCACTCCTGGGTACAATGAGCAGTTCTTC. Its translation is CASSPTPGYNEQFF.

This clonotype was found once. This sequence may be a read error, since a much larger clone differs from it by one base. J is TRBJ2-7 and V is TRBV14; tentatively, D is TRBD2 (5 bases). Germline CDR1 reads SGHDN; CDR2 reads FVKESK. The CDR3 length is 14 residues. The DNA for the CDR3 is TGTGCCAGCAGGCAAGAGGGTCTCTCCTACGAGCAGTACTTC. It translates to CASRQEGLSYEQYF. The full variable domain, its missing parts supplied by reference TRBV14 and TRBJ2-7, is EAGVTQFPSHSVIEKGQTVTLRCDPISGHDNLYWYRRVMGKEIKFLLHFVKESKQDESGMPNNRFLAERTGGTYSTLKVQPAELEDSGVYFCASRQEGLSYEQYFGPGTRLTVT.

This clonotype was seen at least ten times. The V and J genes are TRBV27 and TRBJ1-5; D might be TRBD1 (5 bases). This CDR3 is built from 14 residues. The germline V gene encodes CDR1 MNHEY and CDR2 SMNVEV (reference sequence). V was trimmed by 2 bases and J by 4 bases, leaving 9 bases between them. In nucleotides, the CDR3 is TGTGCCAGCAGTTTACAGGGTCTAAATCAGCCCCAGCATTTT. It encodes CASSLQGLNQPQHF.

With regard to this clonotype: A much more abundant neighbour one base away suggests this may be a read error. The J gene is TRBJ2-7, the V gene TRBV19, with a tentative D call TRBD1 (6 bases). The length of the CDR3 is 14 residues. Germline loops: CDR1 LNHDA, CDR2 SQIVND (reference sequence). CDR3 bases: TGTGCCAGTACTCCCGGGACATTCTCCTACGAGCGGTACTTC. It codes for CASTPGTFSYERYF.

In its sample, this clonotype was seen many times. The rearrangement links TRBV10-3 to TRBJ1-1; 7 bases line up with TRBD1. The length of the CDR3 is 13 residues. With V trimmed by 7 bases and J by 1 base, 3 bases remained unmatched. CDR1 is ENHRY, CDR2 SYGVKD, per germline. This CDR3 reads CAITDRENTEAFF. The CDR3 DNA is TGTGCCATCACCGACAGGGAGAACACTGAAGCTTTCTTT.

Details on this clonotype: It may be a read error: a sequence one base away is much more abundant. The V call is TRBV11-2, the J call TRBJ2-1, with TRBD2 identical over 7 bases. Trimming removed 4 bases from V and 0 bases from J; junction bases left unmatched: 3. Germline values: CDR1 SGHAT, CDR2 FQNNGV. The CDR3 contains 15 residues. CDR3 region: CASSSSGVSYNEQFF. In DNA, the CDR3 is TGTGCCAGCAGCTCCAGCGGGGTCTCCTACAATGAGCAGTTCTTC.

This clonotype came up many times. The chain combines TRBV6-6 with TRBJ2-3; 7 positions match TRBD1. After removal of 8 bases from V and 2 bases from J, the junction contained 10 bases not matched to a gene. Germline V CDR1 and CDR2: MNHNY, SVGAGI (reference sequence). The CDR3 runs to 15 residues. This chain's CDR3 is CASGGRDRFTDTQYF. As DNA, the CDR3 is TGTGCCAGCGGTGGCCGGGACAGATTCACAGATACGCAGTATTTT.

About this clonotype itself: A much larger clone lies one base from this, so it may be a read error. The CDR3 region has the DNA TGTGCCAGCACTTCTAGAGATGGCTACGCCTTC. Protein: CASTSRDGYAF. The chain is built from TRBV6-2 or TRBV6-3 and TRBJ1-2; D gene unclear. CDR1 and CDR2 from the germline V gene are MNHEY and SVGEGT. The length of the CDR3 is 11 residues.

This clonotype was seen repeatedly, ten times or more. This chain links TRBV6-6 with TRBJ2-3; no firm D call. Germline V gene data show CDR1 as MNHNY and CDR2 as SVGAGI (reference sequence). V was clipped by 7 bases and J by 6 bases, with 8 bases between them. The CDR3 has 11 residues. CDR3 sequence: CASTLMDTQYF. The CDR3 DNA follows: TGTGCCAGCACCCTTATGGATACGCAGTATTTT.

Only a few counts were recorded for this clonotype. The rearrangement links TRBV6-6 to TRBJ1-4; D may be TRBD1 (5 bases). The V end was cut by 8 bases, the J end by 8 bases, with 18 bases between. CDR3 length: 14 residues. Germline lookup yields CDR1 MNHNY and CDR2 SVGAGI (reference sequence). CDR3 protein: CASAIRGVEEKLFF. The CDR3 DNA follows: TGTGCCAGCGCTATTCGGGGGGTCGAGGAAAAACTGTTTTTT.

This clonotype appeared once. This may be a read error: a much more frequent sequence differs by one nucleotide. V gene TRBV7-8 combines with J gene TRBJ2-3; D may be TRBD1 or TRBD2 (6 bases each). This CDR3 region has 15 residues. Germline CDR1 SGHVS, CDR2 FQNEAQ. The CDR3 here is CASIPGVGDTDTQCF. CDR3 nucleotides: TGTGCCAGCATCCCGGGGGTGGGGGACACAGATACGCAGTGTTTT.

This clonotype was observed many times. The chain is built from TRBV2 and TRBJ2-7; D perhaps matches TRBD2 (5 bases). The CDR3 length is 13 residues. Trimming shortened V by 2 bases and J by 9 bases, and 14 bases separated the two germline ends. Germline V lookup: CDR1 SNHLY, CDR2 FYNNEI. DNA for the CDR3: TGTGCCAGCAGTGAACTCCCGCTAAGCGGGCAGTACTTC. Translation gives CASSELPLSGQYF.

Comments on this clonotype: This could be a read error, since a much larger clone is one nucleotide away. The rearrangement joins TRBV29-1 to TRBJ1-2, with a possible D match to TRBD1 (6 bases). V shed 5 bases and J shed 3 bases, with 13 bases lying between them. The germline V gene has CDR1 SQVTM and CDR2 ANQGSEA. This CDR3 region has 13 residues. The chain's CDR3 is CSVREDSHYGYTF. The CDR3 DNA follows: TGCAGCGTTCGCGAGGACAGCCACTATGGCTACACCTTC.

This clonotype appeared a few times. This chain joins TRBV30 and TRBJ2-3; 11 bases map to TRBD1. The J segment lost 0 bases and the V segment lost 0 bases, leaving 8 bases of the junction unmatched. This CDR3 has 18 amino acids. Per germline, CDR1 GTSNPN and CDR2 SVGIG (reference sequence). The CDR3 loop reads CAWSVDRGLSPSTDTQYF. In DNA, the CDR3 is TGTGCCTGGAGTGTGGACAGGGGGCTCTCCCCGAGCACAGATACGCAGTATTTT.

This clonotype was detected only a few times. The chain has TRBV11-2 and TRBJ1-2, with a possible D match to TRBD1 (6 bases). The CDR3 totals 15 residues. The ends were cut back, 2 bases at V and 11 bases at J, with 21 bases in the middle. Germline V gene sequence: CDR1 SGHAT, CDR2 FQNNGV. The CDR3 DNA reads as TGTGCCAGCAGCTTATTCAGGAGGACAGAGCGGGATTACACCTTC. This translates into CASSLFRRTERDYTF.

The CDR3 region is CASGLGGEFRELFF. CDR3 nucleotide sequence: TGTGCCAGCGGTCTTGGTGGCGAGTTCCGGGAGCTGTTTTTT. This chain links TRBV27 with TRBJ2-2; no definite D call. Germline V gene lookup returns CDR1 MNHEY and CDR2 SMNVEV (reference sequence). Trimming cost V 8 bases and J 9 bases, with 19 bases left between them. This CDR3 has 14 residues.

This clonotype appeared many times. The CDR3 loop reads CASSHSTRAIREEDYGYTF. DNA for the CDR3: TGTGCCAGCAGCCACTCCACCCGAGCCATCCGGGAAGAAGACTATGGCTACACCTTC. The J gene is TRBJ1-2, the V gene TRBV5-6; D remains unclear. Germline V gene sequence: CDR1 SGHDT, CDR2 YYEEEE. Trimming removed 4 bases from V and 3 bases from J, with 28 bases in between. This CDR3 spans 19 amino acids. The entire variable domain, with the rest obtained from reference TRBV5-6 and TRBJ1-2, is as follows: DAGVTQSPTHLIKTRGQQVTLRCSPKSGHDTVSWYQQALGQGPQFIFQYYEEEERQRGNFPDRFSGHQFPNYSSELNVNALLLGDSALYLCASSHSTRAIREEDYGYTFGSGTRLTVV.

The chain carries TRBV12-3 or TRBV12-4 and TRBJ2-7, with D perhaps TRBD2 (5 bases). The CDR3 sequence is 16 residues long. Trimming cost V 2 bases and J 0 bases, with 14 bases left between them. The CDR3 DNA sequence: TGTGCCAGCAGTTTATTGGGCGGGCGGCTCTCCTACGAGCAGTACTTC. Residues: CASSLLGGRLSYEQYF.

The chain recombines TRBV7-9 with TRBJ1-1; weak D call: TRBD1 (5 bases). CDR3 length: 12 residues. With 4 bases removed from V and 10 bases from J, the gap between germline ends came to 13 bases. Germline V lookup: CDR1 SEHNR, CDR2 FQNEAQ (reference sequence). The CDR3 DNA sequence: TGTGCCAGCAGCTGGGGAGGGGATGGAGCTTTCTTT. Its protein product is CASSWGGDGAFF.

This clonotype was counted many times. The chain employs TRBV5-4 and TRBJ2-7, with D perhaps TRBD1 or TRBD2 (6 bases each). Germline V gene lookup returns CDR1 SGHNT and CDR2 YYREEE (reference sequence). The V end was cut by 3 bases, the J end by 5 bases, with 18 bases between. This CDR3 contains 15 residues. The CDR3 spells CASSWGAASANEQYF. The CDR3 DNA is TGTGCCAGCAGCTGGGGGGCGGCGTCGGCGAACGAGCAGTACTTC. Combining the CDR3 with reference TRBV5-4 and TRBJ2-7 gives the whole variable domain ETGVTQSPTHLIKTRGQQVTLRCSSQSGHNTVSWYQQALGQGPQFIFQYYREEENGRGNFPPRFSGLQFPNYSSELNVNALELDDSALYLCASSWGAASANEQYFGPGTRLTVT.